This is a list of T cell receptor beta chains from one sample in a study of metastatic and nonmetastatic thyroid tumors. TCRdb called clones again from the PCR reads with MiXCR. The sample has around 40,000 clones, approximately 17% seen once. Sequences were obtained from blood. The receptors come from a male donor with papillary thyroid cancer or a benign thyroid nodule (not recorded which). Some clones in this sample may be carry-over from other donors' samples. Both conserved end residues are part of each CDR3. A D gene is named only where the DNA matches it firmly. Expanded clones get a size class; other rows say once, few or many, or leave the size out.

v_call,d_call,j_call,clone_size,cdr3_aa,cdr3_nt
TRBV7-2,TRBD2,TRBJ2-4,many,CASTEAGLANIQYF,TGTGCCAGCACCGAAGCGGGACTAGCTAACATTCAGTACTTC
TRBV2,-,TRBJ2-1,-,CASISQGGLRYNEQFF,TGTGCCAGCATAAGTCAGGGGGGGTTGAGGTACAATGAGCAGTTCTTC
TRBV27,TRBD2,TRBJ2-1,few,CASILAGDSEQFF,TGTGCCAGCATACTAGCGGGGGACAGTGAGCAGTTCTTC
TRBV11-3,-,TRBJ2-1,-,CASSSPMYDQFF,TGTGCCAGCAGCTCCCCGATGTATGATCAGTTCTTC
TRBV5-1,-,TRBJ2-3,many,CASSLAGPPGTDTQYF,TGCGCCAGCAGCTTGGCAGGGCCCCCTGGGACAGATACGCAGTATTTT
TRBV11-2,-,TRBJ2-3,many,CASSLDGVGVPYTDTQYF,TGTGCCAGCAGCTTAGACGGGGTGGGGGTCCCGTACACAGATACGCAGTATTTT
TRBV5-1,-,TRBJ2-7,-,CASSLDDSYEQYF,TGCGCCAGCAGCTTGGACGACTCCTACGAGCAGTACTTC
TRBV2,-,TRBJ2-7,many,CASSEPRSSYEQYF,TGTGCCAGCAGTGAACCTAGGAGCTCCTACGAGCAGTACTTC
TRBV4-1,-,TRBJ2-5,many,CASSQFRSSGRQETQYF,TGCGCCAGCAGCCAATTCCGGTCATCGGGGCGACAAGAGACCCAGTACTTC
TRBV28,-,TRBJ2-1,few,CASSPISSYNEQFF,TGTGCCAGCAGTCCAATCAGCTCCTACAATGAGCAGTTCTTC
TRBV12-3/TRBV12-4,TRBD1,TRBJ2-1,many,CASNPGQAEQFF,TGTGCCAGCAATCCCGGACAGGCCGAGCAGTTCTTC
TRBV24-1,TRBD1,TRBJ1-2,-,CATSEGQGPPYGYTF,TGTGCCACCAGTGAGGGACAGGGCCCTCCCTATGGCTACACCTTC
TRBV6-1,-,TRBJ2-5,few,CASSEARGGQENQYF,TGTGCCAGCAGTGAGGCTAGAGGGGGGCAAGAGAACCAGTACTTC
TRBV12-3/TRBV12-4,-,TRBJ2-3,many,CASGTFGDTQYF,TGTGCCAGCGGGACTTTCGGAGATACGCAGTATTTT
TRBV5-4,TRBD2,TRBJ2-2,-,CASSSGTSGRRTGELFF,TGTGCCAGCAGCTCTGGGACTAGCGGGAGGCGGACCGGGGAGCTGTTTTTT
TRBV27,TRBD2,TRBJ2-1,many,CASSLGGSSYNEQFF,TGTGCCAGCAGTTTAGGCGGGAGCTCCTACAATGAGCAGTTCTTC
TRBV10-2,-,TRBJ1-2,few,CASSEGGPNGYTF,TGCGCCAGCAGTGAGGGGGGGCCCAATGGCTACACCTTC
TRBV24-1,-,TRBJ2-5,-,CATSERNSAETQYF,TGTGCCACCAGTGAAAGGAACAGCGCAGAGACCCAGTACTTC
TRBV7-9,TRBD1,TRBJ2-3,many,CASSPPTGSSSTDTQYF,TGTGCCAGCAGCCCCCCGACAGGGTCTTCTAGCACAGATACGCAGTATTTT
TRBV2,-,TRBJ2-7,many,CASSPQTTDMNSYEQYF,TGTGCCAGCAGTCCCCAAACGACGGACATGAATTCCTACGAGCAGTACTTC
TRBV6-5,TRBD2,TRBJ2-5,few,CAISIRTGGGETQYF,TGTGCCATCAGTATACGTACAGGCGGGGGGGAGACCCAGTACTTC
TRBV5-8,-,TRBJ2-2,-,CASSQLVATGELFF,TGTGCCAGCAGCCAACTAGTCGCCACCGGGGAGCTGTTTTTT
TRBV11-3,TRBD2,TRBJ2-7,many,CASSLGLAGASEQYF,TGTGCCAGCAGCTTAGGACTAGCGGGAGCCAGTGAGCAGTACTTC
TRBV18,-,TRBJ2-2,many,CASFSTGGWSTGELFF,TGTGCCAGCTTCTCAACTGGGGGCTGGAGCACCGGGGAGCTGTTTTTT
TRBV27,-,TRBJ2-2,many,CASSLGWAGELFF,TGTGCCAGCAGTTTGGGGTGGGCCGGGGAGCTGTTTTTT
TRBV29-1,TRBD2,TRBJ2-3,many,CSVERRGSPTDTQYF,TGCAGCGTTGAACGGCGGGGGTCCCCCACAGATACGCAGTATTTT